One sample yielded the 5 T cell receptor beta chains listed below, sequenced in a study of blood T cell repertoires in COVID-19. The data were produced by immunoSEQ multiplex PCR, yet TCRdb's version contains in-frame clones alone and is incomplete. The table records some 140,000 clones, roughly 84% of them present only once. Sequencing used peripheral blood. Receptors originate from a woman aged 60 to 75 with COVID-19, enrolled during active disease.

This clone was seen just once. This chain connects TRBV9 to TRBJ1-5, with 7 nucleotides matching TRBD1. The CDR3 is made up of 19 amino acids. V shed 3 bases and J 0 bases; nucleotides not matched to a gene: 15. Germline V gene sequence: CDR1 SGDLS, CDR2 YYNGEE. CDR3 in DNA: TGTGCCAGCAGCGGCTGGGACAGTTATTCATCGTATAGCAATCAGCCCCAGCATTTT. It translates to CASSGWDSYSSYSNQPQHF.

This chain connects TRBV5-4 to TRBJ1-5; D unclear. The germline CDR1 and CDR2 sequences are SGHNT and YYREEE (reference sequence). The germline V and J ends were trimmed by 4 bases and 0 bases, with 5 bases remaining between them. The length of the CDR3 is 13 residues. Here the CDR3 DNA reads TGTGCCAGCAGCCGGGGTAGCAATCAGCCCCAGCATTTT. Amino acids: CASSRGSNQPQHF.

The gene calls are TRBV5-1 and TRBJ2-5; TRBD1 is a possible D gene (8 bases). The CDR3 has 16 residues. Germline CDR1 and CDR2: SGHRS and YFSETQ. V was clipped by 5 bases and J by 3 bases, with 20 bases between them. Here the CDR3 DNA reads TGCGCCAGCAGTTCGGGAGGACAGGGCGGGAAAGAGACCCAGTACTTC. Amino acid sequence: CASSSGGQGGKETQYF. The full variable domain, its missing parts supplied by reference TRBV5-1 and TRBJ2-5, is KAGVTQTPRYLIKTRGQQVTLSCSPISGHRSVSWYQQTPGQGLQFLFEYFSETQRNKGNFPGRFSGRQFSNSRSEMNVSTLELGDSALYLCASSSGGQGGKETQYFGPGTRLLVL.

This clone has only one observation. The rearrangement uses TRBV2 and TRBJ1-3, with D possibly being TRBD1 (6 bases). Germline V gene data show CDR1 as SNHLY and CDR2 as FYNNEI. V was clipped by 5 bases and J by 8 bases, with 13 bases between them. The length of the CDR3 is 13 residues. CDR3 coding DNA: TGTGCCAGCAGTCTAACAGGGTTGGACACCATATATTTT. This sequence encodes CASSLTGLDTIYF.

The gene calls are TRBV11-3 and TRBJ2-1, with 11 bases that match TRBD2. CDR1 is SGHNT, CDR2 YENEEA, per germline. The CDR3 covers 17 residues. With 2 bases clipped from V and 6 bases from J, the junction kept 9 bases outside the gene matches. The CDR3 protein is CASSLPGYSGRANEQFF. Here the CDR3 DNA reads TGTGCCAGCAGCTTACCAGGATATAGCGGGAGGGCCAATGAGCAGTTCTTC. Supplemented by reference TRBV11-3 and TRBJ2-1, the full variable domain reads EAGVVQSPRYKIIEKKQPVAFWCNPISGHNTLYWYLQNLGQGPELLIRYENEEAVDDSQLPKDRFSAERLKGVDSTLKIQPAELGDSAVYLCASSLPGYSGRANEQFFGPGTRLTVL.